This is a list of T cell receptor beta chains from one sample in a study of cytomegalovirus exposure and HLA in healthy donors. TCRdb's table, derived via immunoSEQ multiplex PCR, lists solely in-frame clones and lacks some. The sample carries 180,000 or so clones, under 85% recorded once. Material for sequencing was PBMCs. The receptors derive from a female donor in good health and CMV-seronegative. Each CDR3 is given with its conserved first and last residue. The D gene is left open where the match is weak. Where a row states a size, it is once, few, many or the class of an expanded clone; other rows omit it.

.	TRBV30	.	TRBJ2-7	CAWSVRGLDEQYF	TGTGCCTGGAGTGTGCGAGGTTTGGACGAGCAGTACTTC
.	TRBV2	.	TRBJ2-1	CASSEGQGYNEQFF	TGTGCCAGCAGTGAAGGCCAGGGTTACAATGAGCAGTTCTTC
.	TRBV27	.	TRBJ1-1	CASSYPGSNTEAFF	TGTGCCAGCAGTTACCCAGGCTCGAACACTGAAGCTTTCTTT
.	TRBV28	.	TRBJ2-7	CASSLPGARFEQYF	TGTGCCAGCAGTTTACCGGGTGCTCGTTTCGAGCAGTACTTC
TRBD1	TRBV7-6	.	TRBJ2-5	CASSLVDRVPETQYF	TGTGCCAGCAGCTTAGTGGACAGGGTCCCAGAGACCCAGTACTTC
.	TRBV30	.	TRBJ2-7	CAWAGLLYEQYF	TGTGCCTGGGCGGGACTCCTTTACGAGCAGTACTTC
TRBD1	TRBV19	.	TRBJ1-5	CASSISGGKGQPQHF	TGTGCCAGTAGTATTTCAGGGGGCAAGGGGCAGCCCCAGCATTTT
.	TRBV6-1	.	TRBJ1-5	CASSDRGNQPQHF	TGTGCCAGCAGTGATCGGGGAAATCAGCCCCAGCATTTT
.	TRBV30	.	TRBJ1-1	CAWSSQGRRPTHTEAFF	TGTGCCTGGAGTTCACAGGGTCGGCGACCCACCCACACTGAAGCTTTCTTT
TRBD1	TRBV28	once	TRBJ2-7	CASSPLATGEFYEQYF	TGTGCCAGCAGTCCTTTGGCGACAGGGGAGTTCTACGAGCAGTACTTC
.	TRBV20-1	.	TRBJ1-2	CSAREAIPSF	TGCAGTGCTAGAGAGGCAATCCCTTCCTTC
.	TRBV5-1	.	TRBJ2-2	CASSLSTGNTGELFF	TGCGCCAGCAGCTTGTCGACAGGGAACACCGGGGAGCTGTTTTTT
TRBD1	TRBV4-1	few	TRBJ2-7	CASSPTDRGSSYEQYF	TGCGCCAGCAGCCCAACGGACAGGGGGAGCTCCTACGAGCAGTACTTC
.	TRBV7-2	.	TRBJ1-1	CASDSLLNTEAFF	TGTGCCAGCGACAGTCTATTGAACACTGAAGCTTTCTTT
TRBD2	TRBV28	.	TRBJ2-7	CASSGRVREPIYEQYF	TGTGCCAGCAGTGGGCGGGTGCGGGAGCCCATCTACGAGCAGTACTTC
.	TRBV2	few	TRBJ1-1	CASMQGWNTEAFF	TGTGCCAGCATGCAGGGGTGGAACACTGAAGCTTTCTTT
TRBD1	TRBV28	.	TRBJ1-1	CASSKRQGNTEAFF	TGTGCCAGCAGTAAGAGACAGGGGAACACTGAAGCTTTCTTT
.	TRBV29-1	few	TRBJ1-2	CSSGESEGYTF	TGCAGCTCCGGAGAATCTGAGGGCTACACCTTC
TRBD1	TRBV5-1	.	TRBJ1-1	CASSPGTGTEAFF	TGCGCCAGCAGCCCGGGGACAGGCACTGAAGCTTTCTTT
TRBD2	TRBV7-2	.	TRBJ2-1	CASSLGSGGALYGNEQFF	TGTGCCAGCAGCTTAGGTAGCGGGGGGGCCCTCTATGGCAATGAGCAGTTCTTC
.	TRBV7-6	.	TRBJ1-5	CASSLKGWVQPQHF	TGTGCCAGCAGCTTAAAGGGGTGGGTTCAGCCCCAGCATTTT
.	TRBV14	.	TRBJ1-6	CASSTQGWGNSPLHF	TGTGCCAGCAGCACACAGGGATGGGGCAATTCACCCCTCCACTTT
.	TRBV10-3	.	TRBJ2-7	CAILEEAYEQYF	TGTGCCATACTGGAGGAAGCGTACGAGCAGTACTTC
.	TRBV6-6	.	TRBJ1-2	CASNPGGPNYGYTF	TGTGCCAGCAACCCGGGAGGGCCCAACTATGGCTACACCTTC
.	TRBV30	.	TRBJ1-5	CAWSVSGASNQPQHF	TGTGCCTGGAGTGTTTCAGGGGCAAGCAATCAGCCCCAGCATTTT
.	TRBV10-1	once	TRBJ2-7	CASSDDQGGDEQYF	TGCGCCAGCAGTGATGATCAGGGGGGCGACGAGCAGTACTTC
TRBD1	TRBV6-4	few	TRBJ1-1	CASSDSPDRGGTEAFF	TGTGCCAGCAGTGACTCCCCCGACAGGGGCGGCACTGAAGCTTTCTTT
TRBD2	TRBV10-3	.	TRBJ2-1	CAISESSSGSTEQFF	TGTGCCATCAGTGAGTCCTCTAGCGGGAGCACTGAGCAGTTCTTC
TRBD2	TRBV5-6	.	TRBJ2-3	CASSLQPGLAGGDTQYF	TGTGCCAGCAGCCTCCAGCCAGGACTAGCGGGAGGAGATACGCAGTATTTT
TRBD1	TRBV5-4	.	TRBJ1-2	CASSLIHRGHGYTF	TGTGCCAGCAGCTTGATTCACAGGGGACATGGCTACACCTTC
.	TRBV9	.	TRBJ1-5	CASSSIGSQPQHF	TGTGCCAGCAGTTCAATTGGGAGTCAGCCCCAGCATTTT
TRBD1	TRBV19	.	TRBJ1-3	CASSIPGQGSGNTIYF	TGTGCCAGTAGTATTCCGGGACAGGGCTCTGGAAACACCATATATTTT
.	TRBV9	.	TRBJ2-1	CASSPLGGGYTEQFF	TGTGCCAGCAGCCCCCTGGGGGGGGGCTACACTGAGCAGTTCTTC
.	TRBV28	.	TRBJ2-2	CASSLWPQAWKYSTGELFF	TGTGCCAGCAGTTTATGGCCTCAGGCGTGGAAATATAGCACCGGGGAGCTGTTTTTT
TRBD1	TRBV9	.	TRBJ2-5	CATGTGPQETQYF	TGTGCCACCGGGACAGGGCCCCAAGAGACCCAGTACTTC
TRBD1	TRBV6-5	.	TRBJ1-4	CASSVKGASNEKLFF	TGTGCCAGCAGTGTCAAGGGGGCATCTAATGAAAAACTGTTTTTT
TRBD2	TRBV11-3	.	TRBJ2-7	CASSPTGLAGDEQYF	TGTGCCAGCAGCCCAACTGGACTAGCGGGAGACGAGCAGTACTTC
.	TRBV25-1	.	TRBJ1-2	CASSEYSAVNYGYTF	TGTGCCAGCAGTGAATATAGCGCGGTTAACTATGGCTACACCTTC
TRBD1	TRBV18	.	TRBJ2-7	CASSPKAGQGYEQYF	TGTGCCAGCTCACCAAAAGCTGGACAGGGCTACGAGCAGTACTTC
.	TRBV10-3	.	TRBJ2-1	CAISEKLIPYNEQFF	TGTGCCATCAGTGAAAAGCTGATTCCTTACAATGAGCAGTTCTTC
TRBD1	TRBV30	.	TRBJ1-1	CASYEGATWDTEAFF	TGTGCCTCATACGAGGGGGCGACCTGGGACACTGAAGCTTTCTTT
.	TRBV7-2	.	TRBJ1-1	CASSFSPGNTEAFF	TGTGCCAGCAGCTTTAGTCCAGGGAACACTGAAGCTTTCTTT
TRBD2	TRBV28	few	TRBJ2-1	CASSVTSGVPNEQFF	TGTGCCAGCAGCGTTACTAGCGGGGTCCCCAATGAGCAGTTCTTC
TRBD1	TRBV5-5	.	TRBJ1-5	CASSWRTGRGNQPQHF	TGTGCCAGCAGCTGGAGGACAGGACGGGGGAATCAGCCCCAGCATTTT
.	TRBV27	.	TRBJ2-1	CASSFWGQGNFNEQFF	TGTGCCAGCAGTTTTTGGGGGCAGGGTAATTTTAATGAGCAGTTCTTC
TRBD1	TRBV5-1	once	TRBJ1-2	CASSTTGIYGYTF	TGCGCCAGCAGCACGACAGGGATCTATGGCTACACCTTC
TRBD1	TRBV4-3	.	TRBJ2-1	CASSQDAGGYNEQFF	TGCGCCAGCAGCCAAGATGCAGGGGGCTACAATGAGCAGTTCTTC
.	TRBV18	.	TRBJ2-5	CASSSRTGRETQYF	TGTGCCAGCTCTAGCAGGACTGGAAGAGAGACCCAGTACTTC